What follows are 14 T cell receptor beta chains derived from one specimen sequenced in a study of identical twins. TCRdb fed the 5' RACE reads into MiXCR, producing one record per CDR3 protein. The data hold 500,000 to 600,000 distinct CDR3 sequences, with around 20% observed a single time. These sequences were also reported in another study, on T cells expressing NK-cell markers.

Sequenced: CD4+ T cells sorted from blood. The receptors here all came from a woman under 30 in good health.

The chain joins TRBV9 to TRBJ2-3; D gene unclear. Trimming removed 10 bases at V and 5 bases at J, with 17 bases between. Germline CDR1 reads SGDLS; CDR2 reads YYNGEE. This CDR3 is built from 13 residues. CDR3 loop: CAASLGPQDTQYF. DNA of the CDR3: TGTGCCGCTTCTCTAGGGCCGCAAGATACGCAGTATTTT.

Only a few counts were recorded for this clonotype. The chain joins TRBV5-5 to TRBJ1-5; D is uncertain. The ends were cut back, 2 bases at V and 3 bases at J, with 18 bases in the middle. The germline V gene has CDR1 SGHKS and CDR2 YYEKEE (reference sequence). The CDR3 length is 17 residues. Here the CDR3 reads CASSFWAGGVNNQPQHF. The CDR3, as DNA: TGTGCCAGCAGCTTCTGGGCAGGAGGTGTTAACAATCAGCCCCAGCATTTT. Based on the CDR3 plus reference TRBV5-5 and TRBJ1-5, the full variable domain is DAGVTQSPTHLIKTRGQQVTLRCSPISGHKSVSWYQQVLGQGPQFIFQYYEKEERGRGNFPDRFSARQFPNYSSELNVNALLLGDSALYLCASSFWAGGVNNQPQHFGDGTRLSIL.

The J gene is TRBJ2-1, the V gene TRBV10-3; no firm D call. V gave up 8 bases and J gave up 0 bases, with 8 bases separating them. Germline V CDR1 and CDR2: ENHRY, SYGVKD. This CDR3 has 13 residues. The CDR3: CAIYASSYNEQFF. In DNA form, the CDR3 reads TGTGCCATCTACGCCAGCTCCTACAATGAGCAGTTCTTC.

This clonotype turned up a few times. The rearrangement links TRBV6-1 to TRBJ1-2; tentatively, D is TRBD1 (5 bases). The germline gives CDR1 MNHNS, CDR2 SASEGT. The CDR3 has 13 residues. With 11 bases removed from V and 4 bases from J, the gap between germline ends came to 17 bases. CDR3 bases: TGTGCCGTTGGGACCCCGAATACCTATGGCTACACCTTC. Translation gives CAVGTPNTYGYTF.

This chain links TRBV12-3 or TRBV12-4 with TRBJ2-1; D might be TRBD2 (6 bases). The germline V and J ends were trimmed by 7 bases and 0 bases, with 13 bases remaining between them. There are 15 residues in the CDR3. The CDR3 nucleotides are TGTGCCAGCACCGCTGGGCGGGGCTCCTACAATGAGCAGTTCTTC. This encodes CASTAGRGSYNEQFF.

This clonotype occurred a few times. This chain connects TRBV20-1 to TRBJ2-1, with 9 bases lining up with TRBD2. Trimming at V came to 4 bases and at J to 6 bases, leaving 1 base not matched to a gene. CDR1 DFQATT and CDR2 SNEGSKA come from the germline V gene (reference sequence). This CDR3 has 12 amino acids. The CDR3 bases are TGCAGTGCTATAGCGGGGGCCAATGAGCAGTTCTTC. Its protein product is CSAIAGANEQFF.

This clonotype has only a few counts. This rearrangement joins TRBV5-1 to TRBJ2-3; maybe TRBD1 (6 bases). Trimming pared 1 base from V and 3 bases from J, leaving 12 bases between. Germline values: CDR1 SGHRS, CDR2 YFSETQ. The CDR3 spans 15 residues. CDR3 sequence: CASSLQDSRTDTQYF. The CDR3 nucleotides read TGCGCCAGCAGCTTGCAGGACAGCCGAACAGATACGCAGTATTTT.

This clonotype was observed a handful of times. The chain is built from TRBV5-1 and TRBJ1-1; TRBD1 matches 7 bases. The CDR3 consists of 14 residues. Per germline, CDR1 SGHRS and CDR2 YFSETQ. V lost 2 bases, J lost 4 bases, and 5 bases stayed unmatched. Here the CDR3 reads CASSLDRATTEAFF. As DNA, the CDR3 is TGCGCCAGCAGCTTAGACAGGGCTACCACTGAAGCTTTCTTT.

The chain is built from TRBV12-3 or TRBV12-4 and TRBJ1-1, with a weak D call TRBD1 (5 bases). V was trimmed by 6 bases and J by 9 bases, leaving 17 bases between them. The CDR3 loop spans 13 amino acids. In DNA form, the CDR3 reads TGTGCCAGCAGATACCGGGACGGAGCCAAAGCTTTCTTT. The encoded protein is CASRYRDGAKAFF.

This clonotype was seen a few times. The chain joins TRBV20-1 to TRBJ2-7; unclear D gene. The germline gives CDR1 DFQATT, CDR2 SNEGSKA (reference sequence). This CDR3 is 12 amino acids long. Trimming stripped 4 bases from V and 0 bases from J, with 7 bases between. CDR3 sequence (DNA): TGCAGTGCTACGACACACTCCTACGAGCAGTACTTC. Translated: CSATTHSYEQYF.

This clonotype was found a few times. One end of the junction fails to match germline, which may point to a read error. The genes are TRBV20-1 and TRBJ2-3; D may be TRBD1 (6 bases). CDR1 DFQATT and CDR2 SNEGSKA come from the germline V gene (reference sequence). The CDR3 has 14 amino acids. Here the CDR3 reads CSAFREQGTGTQYF. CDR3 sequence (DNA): TGCAGTGCATTTCGTGAACAGGGTACAGGTACGCAGTATTTT.

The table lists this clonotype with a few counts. The CDR3 loop is CASSPGQGRGTDTQYF. The DNA of the CDR3 is TGTGCCAGCAGCCCTGGACAGGGCAGGGGTACAGATACGCAGTATTTT. This chain links TRBV6-1 with TRBJ2-3, with 8 bases aligning to TRBD1. The CDR3 contains 16 residues. CDR1 and CDR2 from the germline V gene are MNHNS and SASEGT. With V trimmed by 6 bases and J by 3 bases, 11 bases remained unmatched.

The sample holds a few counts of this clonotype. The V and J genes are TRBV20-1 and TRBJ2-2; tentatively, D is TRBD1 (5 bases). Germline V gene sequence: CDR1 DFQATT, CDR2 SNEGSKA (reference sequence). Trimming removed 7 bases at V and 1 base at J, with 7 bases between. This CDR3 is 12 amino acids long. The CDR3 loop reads CSGTKNTGELFF. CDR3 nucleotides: TGCAGTGGGACAAAGAACACCGGGGAGCTGTTTTTT.

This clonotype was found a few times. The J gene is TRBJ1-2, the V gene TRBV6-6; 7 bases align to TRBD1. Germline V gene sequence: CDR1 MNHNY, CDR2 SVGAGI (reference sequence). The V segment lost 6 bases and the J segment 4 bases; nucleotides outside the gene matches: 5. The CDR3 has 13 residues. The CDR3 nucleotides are TGTGCCAGCAGAGCCGGACAGGTCTATGGCTACACCTTC. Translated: CASRAGQVYGYTF.